This T cell receptor beta chain was identified during a study of cytomegalovirus exposure and HLA in healthy donors. Study results and caveats: The study listed 150 to 200 cytomegalovirus-associated TCR beta chains. Highly shared sequence variants in one cluster were likely a sequencing artifact. Later analysis indicated greater clonal expansion among HLA-associated TCR beta chains than among equally common other chains.

Both 60 Vbeta primers and 13 Jbeta primers went into the PCR. Sequencing used immunoSEQ multiplex PCR; TCRdb keeps in-frame clones, though not all of them. The repertoire consists of about 110,000 clones, with less than 80% occurring once and the leading ten covering roughly 3.6%. As for this clone: Its cognate antigen is unknown.

The source is a man between 60 and 70 years old in good health and CMV-seronegative. Material: PBMCs.

This CDR3 reads CASSWEQDTGELFF. In nucleotides, the CDR3 is TGTGCCAGCAGTTGGGAACAGGACACCGGGGAGCTGTTTTTT. The rearrangement uses TRBV2 and TRBJ2-2, with TRBD1 as a possible D gene (5 bases). CDR3 length: 14 amino acids. CDR1 SNHLY and CDR2 FYNNEI come from the germline V gene. V lost 5 bases, J lost 3 bases, and 10 bases lay in between.